This is a list of T cell receptor beta chains from one sample in a study of graft-versus-host responses after intestinal transplantation. Assay: immunoSEQ multiplex PCR; the TCRdb copy retains only in-frame clones and omits some. Of 4,500 to 6,000 clones in the sample, just over 70% were seen once. Sequences were derived from PBMCs, sampled around 300 days after intestinal transplant. These receptors were collected from a human patient who received an intestinal transplant, so some T cells may come from the graft donor. The CDR3 runs from the conserved cysteine through the conserved F or W. D genes are given only for firm matches. Part of the rows lack a size; the others show once, few, many or a class for expanded clones.

j_call | clone_size | v_call | d_call | cdr3_aa | cdr3_nt
TRBJ2-7 | few | TRBV6-5 | NA | CASSRDTSSSYEQYF | TGTGCCAGCAGCCGGGACACCAGTAGCTCCTACGAGCAGTACTTC
TRBJ2-7 | NA | TRBV6-5 | TRBD1 | CASSPGTGFEQYF | TGTGCCAGCAGCCCCGGGACAGGGTTCGAGCAGTACTTC
TRBJ1-5 | once | TRBV19 | NA | CASRRVFNQPQHF | TGTGCCAGTCGGAGGGTTTTTAATCAGCCCCAGCATTTT
TRBJ1-4 | few | TRBV7-6 | NA | CASSLLGLGPANEKLFF | TGTGCCAGCAGCCTCCTGGGGTTGGGGCCGGCTAATGAAAAACTGTTTTTT
TRBJ1-2 | NA | TRBV6-5 | TRBD1 | CASSYSGTEEPYGYTF | TGTGCCAGCAGTTACTCGGGGACAGAGGAACCCTATGGCTACACCTTC
TRBJ2-3 | NA | TRBV10-1 | NA | CASSDLQGTDTQYF | TGCGCCAGCAGTGACCTACAGGGCACAGATACGCAGTATTTT
TRBJ2-3 | NA | TRBV7-2 | NA | CASSFRDGTDTQYF | TGTGCCAGCAGCTTCCGGGACGGCACAGATACGCAGTATTTT
TRBJ2-7 | NA | TRBV19 | NA | CASSIVGYSFYEQYF | TGTGCCAGTAGTATCGTCGGTTATTCATTCTACGAGCAGTACTTC
TRBJ2-1 | once | TRBV18 | NA | CASSPVVWGINNEQFF | TGTGCCAGCTCACCAGTAGTCTGGGGGATAAACAATGAGCAGTTCTTC
TRBJ1-5 | NA | TRBV6-6 | NA | CASSYDGSSNQPQHF | TGTGCCAGCAGTTACGACGGGTCTAGCAATCAGCCCCAGCATTTT
TRBJ1-2 | NA | TRBV28 | NA | CASSFGPNGLGYTF | TGTGCCAGCAGTTTCGGCCCCAATGGTCTAGGCTACACCTTC
TRBJ2-5 | few | TRBV6-4 | NA | CASSEGGAAETQYF | TGTGCCAGCAGTGAAGGGGGGGCCGCGGAGACCCAGTACTTC
TRBJ2-7 | large | TRBV7-6 | TRBD2 | CASSPLSGTDYEQYF | TGTGCCAGCAGCCCTTTGAGCGGGACCGACTACGAGCAGTACTTC
TRBJ2-2 | NA | TRBV4-3 | NA | CASSQGAWNTGELFF | TGCGCCAGCAGCCAAGGGGCCTGGAACACCGGGGAGCTGTTTTTT
TRBJ2-7 | once | TRBV7-9 | NA | CASSLYPSQGRDYEQYF | TGTGCCAGCAGCTTATATCCCTCACAGGGAAGGGATTACGAGCAGTACTTC
TRBJ2-3 | NA | TRBV6-4 | NA | CASSGPGAKDTQYF | TGTGCCAGCAGTGGTCCGGGTGCGAAGGATACGCAGTATTTT
TRBJ2-3 | NA | TRBV6-6 | NA | CASSYSRYLTDTQYF | TGTGCCAGCAGTTACTCGAGGTACCTGACAGATACGCAGTATTTT
TRBJ2-7 | NA | TRBV6-5 | NA | CASGHKGAPGEQYF | TGTGCCAGCGGCCATAAAGGGGCTCCGGGAGAGCAGTACTTC
TRBJ1-1 | NA | TRBV6-5 | NA | CASSQPLNTEAFF | TGTGCCAGCAGTCAACCCTTGAACACTGAAGCTTTCTTT
TRBJ1-2 | NA | TRBV6-5 | NA | CASSYAGPYGYTF | TGTGCCAGCAGTTACGCAGGGCCTTATGGCTACACCTTC
TRBJ2-1 | NA | TRBV5-5 | TRBD2 | CASSLVASGGAYEQFF | TGTGCCAGCAGCTTGGTGGCTAGCGGGGGGGCGTATGAGCAGTTCTTC
TRBJ2-3 | NA | TRBV6-1 | TRBD1 | CASSEGGTGTDTQYF | TGTGCCAGCAGTGAAGGAGGGACAGGCACAGATACGCAGTATTTT
TRBJ2-5 | NA | TRBV13 | TRBD2 | CASSLRASGKETQYF | TGTGCCAGCAGCTTACGGGCTAGCGGAAAAGAGACCCAGTACTTC